This TCR beta chain stems from a study of Ad26.COV2.S vaccination and SARS-CoV-2 variants. Across the study: Participants got Ad26.COV2.S intramuscularly, once or twice 56 days apart.

Germline CDR1 is SGHDT and CDR2 is YYEEEE. The CDR3 has 15 residues. The V gene lost 0 bases and the J gene lost 4 bases, with 13 bases spanning the gap. This clone is a singleton in its sample. Treatment indicated: about 20 received Ad26.COV2.S at low or high dose, single or two shots; roughly five received placebo; per-sample allocation not given. The samples were gathered on day 63 after the first injection of vaccine or placebo. TCRdb's copy holds only in-frame clones and misses some; the assay was immunoSEQ multiplex PCR. The table lists around 340,000 clones, roughly 90% of them singletons. The gene calls are TRBV5-6 and TRBJ1-2; tentative D call: TRBD1 (5 bases). The starting material was peripheral blood, obtained in a trial of Ad26.COV2.S vaccine versus placebo. The clonotype was recovered from a person between 18 and 60 years old who received the Ad26.COV2.S COVID-19 vaccine or a placebo. This chain's CDR3 is CASSLGKQVFYGYTF. CDR3 sequence (DNA): TGTGCCAGCAGCTTGGGGAAACAGGTTTTCTATGGCTACACCTTC.